This T cell receptor (beta chain) derives from a study of blood T cells in healthy people across ages. Each donor's blood draw was around 9.2 milliliters of peripheral blood. Samples each yielded at least 5 micrograms of total RNA. A remark on this clonotype: Its antigen remains unknown.

Broader study findings: Leaving the PBMCs unsorted stopped any conclusive comparison of naive versus antigen-experienced cells. Age brought a roughly linear fall in TCR beta diversity measured per million T cells.

Next came a second PCR, run for roughly 6 to 11 cycles, which used a sample-barcoded 5' primer along with a J-beta primer mix. From the 5' RACE reads, TCRdb called clonotypes with MiXCR, one entry per CDR3 protein. Of some 710,000 distinct CDR3 sequences in the sample, about a fifth were seen once. The CDR3 has 13 residues. The germline V gene has CDR1 SQVTM and CDR2 ANQGSEA. V lost 4 bases, J lost 6 bases, and 15 bases lay in between. This clonotype was obtained from a man between 65 and 79 years old in good health. The sequenced sample consisted of blood. This chain uses TRBV29-1 with TRBJ1-1; no definite D call. The CDR3: CSVVRSSASEAFF. The DNA of the CDR3 is TGCAGCGTTGTAAGAAGTTCGGCCTCTGAAGCTTTCTTT.